One sample yielded the 18 T cell receptor beta chains listed below, sequenced in a study of breast tumors, draining lymph nodes, adjacent tissues (dated by TCRdb to 2016 to 2017). The lymph node samples were taken from the axillary draining lymph nodes of breast cancer patients. Libraries were constructed by multiplex PCR. TCRdb records Illumina HiSeq 2000 as the sequencer. TCRdb trimmed public reads at Q25 via fastp, called clones via MiXCR and kept in-frame beta chains. Identical CDR3 protein sequences are pooled into one entry, listed with their most common genes and DNA. The sample yields approximately 190,000 distinct CDR3 sequences; roughly 31% were counted once. The top ten clonotypes cover 4% to 5.5% of the sample. Sequencing used axillary lymph node tissue. The receptor source for this set is a female donor with breast cancer. Some clones in this sample may be carry-over from other donors' samples.

This clonotype showed up many times. This chain connects TRBV4-3 to TRBJ1-5; D call uncertain. The germline CDR1 and CDR2 sequences are LGHNA and YSLEER. The CDR3 runs to 15 residues. V lost 0 bases and J 6 bases, leaving 12 bases between the germline ends. The CDR3 DNA reads as TGCGCCAGCAGCCAAGATGCACTGTGGGGTCAGCCCCAGCATTTT. Its protein is CASSQDALWGQPQHF.

This clonotype was observed many times. V and J are TRBV5-5 and TRBJ2-7; 9 nucleotides line up with TRBD2. Germline V gene data show CDR1 as SGHKS and CDR2 as YYEKEE (reference sequence). The V gene end was trimmed by 3 bases and the J gene end by 2 bases; junction bases not matched to a gene: 3. The CDR3 extends over 14 amino acids. CDR3 DNA sequence: TGTGCCAGCAGCTGGGGACTAGCTACCTACGAGCAGTACTTC. This translates into CASSWGLATYEQYF. The variable domain in full, with the rest retrieved from reference TRBV5-5 and TRBJ2-7, is DAGVTQSPTHLIKTRGQQVTLRCSPISGHKSVSWYQQVLGQGPQFIFQYYEKEERGRGNFPDRFSARQFPNYSSELNVNALLLGDSALYLCASSWGLATYEQYFGPGTRLTVT.

This chain joins TRBV18 and TRBJ2-1; D unresolved. The V end was cut by 4 bases, the J end by 2 bases, with 9 bases between. The germline gives CDR1 KGHSH, CDR2 LQKENI. This CDR3 contains 14 residues. The DNA for the CDR3 is TGTGCCAGCTCACACTTGGACGCCTACAATGAGCAGTTCTTC. This translates into CASSHLDAYNEQFF.

This clonotype was observed at least ten times. The rearrangement links TRBV19 to TRBJ2-7; D tentatively reads TRBD1 or TRBD2 (5 bases each). Germline values: CDR1 LNHDA, CDR2 SQIVND (reference sequence). The CDR3 extends over 13 amino acids. Trimming removed 5 bases from V and 2 bases from J, with 10 bases in between. Here the CDR3 reads CASSYLGAYEQYF. The CDR3 DNA is TGTGCCAGTAGTTATTTGGGGGCCTACGAGCAGTACTTC.

This clonotype was recorded many times. CDR3 sequence (DNA): TGTGCCAGCGGGCTCAGGGACACCTACGAGCAGTACTTC. This encodes CASGLRDTYEQYF. V usage is TRBV6-6 and J usage is TRBJ2-7, with a possible D match to TRBD1 (6 bases). Per germline, CDR1 MNHNY and CDR2 SVGAGI (reference sequence). V was cut by 8 bases and J by 2 bases, with 13 bases left in between. The CDR3 contains 13 residues.

There are many counts of this clonotype. V is TRBV7-2 and J is TRBJ2-1; D unresolved. This CDR3 is built from 15 residues. Germline V lookup: CDR1 SGHTA, CDR2 FQGNSA. V lost 5 bases, J lost 4 bases, and 15 bases lay in between. CDR3 in DNA: TGTGCCAGCAGCCGAATCCCGGGCGGATACAATGAGCAGTTCTTC. It yields the protein CASSRIPGGYNEQFF.

This clonotype was seen many times. The genes are TRBV7-8 and TRBJ2-5; TRBD2 matches 11 bases. The CDR3 spans 16 residues. V dropped 4 bases and J dropped 5; count of bases not matched to a gene: 9. Germline CDR1 reads SGHVS; CDR2 reads FQNEAQ. The CDR3 loop reads CASSSLSGGARETQYF. The CDR3, as DNA: TGTGCCAGCAGCTCACTTAGCGGGGGGGCTCGCGAGACCCAGTACTTC.

This clonotype appeared many times. The chain has TRBV6-2 or TRBV6-3 and TRBJ2-3; TRBD2 matches at 12 bases. Per germline, CDR1 MNHEY and CDR2 SVGEGT. J lost 4 bases, V lost 5 bases, and 4 bases had no gene match. The CDR3 has 15 residues. Here the CDR3 DNA reads TGTGCCAGCAGTCGGCTAGCGGGAGGGCCAGATACGCAGTATTTT. Protein sequence: CASSRLAGGPDTQYF.

Worth noting for this clonotype: One end of the junction fails to match germline, which may point to a read error. The rearrangement links TRBV15 to TRBJ1-2; 9 bases line up with TRBD1. The CDR3 is made up of 15 amino acids. Germline CDR1 reads LNHNV; CDR2 reads YYDKDF (reference sequence). CDR3 residues: CATGRDWDRDYGYTF. Written as DNA, the CDR3 is TGTGCCACCGGCAGAGATTGGGACAGGGACTATGGCTACACCTTC.

V and J are TRBV29-1 and TRBJ2-5; TRBD1 agrees at 9 bases. Germline trimming cut 6 bases from V and 1 base from J; bases unmatched to any gene: 3. Germline CDR1 is SQVTM and CDR2 is ANQGSEA. The CDR3 covers 13 residues. The CDR3 coding sequence is TGCAGCGTAGCGACAGGGGGCCAAGAGACCCAGTACTTC. This codes for CSVATGGQETQYF.

This clonotype was observed many times. This chain uses TRBV19 with TRBJ2-3; 7 nucleotides agree with TRBD2. Trimming cost V 7 bases and J 5 bases; bases outside gene matches: 12. The CDR3 covers 15 residues. Germline V gives CDR1 LNHDA, CDR2 SQIVND (reference sequence). CDR3 bases: TGTGCCAGTACACAAGTGGGAGGGGTGGGAGATACGCAGTATTTT. Translation: CASTQVGGVGDTQYF.

As to this clonotype: A read error may explain this, as a much larger clone is one base away. The rearrangement uses TRBV30 and TRBJ2-1; TRBD2 matches 8 bases. Germline CDR1 GTSNPN, CDR2 SVGIG (reference sequence). The V segment lost 0 bases and the J segment 11 bases; nucleotides outside the gene matches: 6. The CDR3 has 13 amino acids. CDR3 residues: CAWSVSGMNKQFF. The CDR3, as DNA: TGTGCCTGGAGTGTTAGCGGGATGAATAAGCAGTTCTTC.

This clonotype was detected only a few times. This chain uses TRBV28 with TRBJ1-5; D is possibly TRBD1 (6 bases). CDR1 MDHEN and CDR2 SYDVKM come from the germline V gene. The V end lost 4 bases, the J end lost 5 bases, and 6 bases lay between the germline ends. The CDR3 length is 12 residues. The CDR3 nucleotides are TGTGCCAGCAGTTCAGGGGATCAGCCCCAGCATTTT. Residues: CASSSGDQPQHF.

Notes on this clonotype: This clone may be a read error of a much larger clone one base away. The missing conserved phenylalanine or tryptophan at the end of this CDR3 makes a read error likely. The chain couples TRBV9 to TRBJ2-1; TRBD2 matches 7 bases. CDR1 is SGDLS, CDR2 YYNGEE, per germline. V lost 0 bases, J lost 9 bases, and 3 bases stayed unmatched. This CDR3 has 13 amino acids. The DNA of the CDR3 is TGTGCCAGCAGCGTAGAGGCGGGAGTTGAGCAGTTCTCC. Translating it yields CASSVEAGVEQFS.

This clonotype has at least ten counts. The chain joins TRBV7-8 to TRBJ1-6; the match to TRBD1 covers 10 bases. Losses at the gene ends were 2 bases for V and 11 bases for J; bases not matched to a gene: 9. The CDR3 is made up of 16 amino acids. Germline V gene data show CDR1 as SGHVS and CDR2 as FQNEAQ. For the CDR3, the DNA is TGTGCCAGCAGCTTAACGTCGGGACAGGGGAGTGCACCCCTCCACTTT. This codes for CASSLTSGQGSAPLHF.

This clonotype was seen many times. The chain uses TRBV9 and TRBJ2-7; TRBD1 matches 12 bases. The ends lost 0 bases at V and 6 bases at J; junction bases unmatched: 4. Germline-derived CDR1 and CDR2 are SGDLS and YYNGEE. This CDR3 contains 15 residues. CDR3 protein: CASSVGGQGAGEQYF. CDR3 nucleotide sequence: TGTGCCAGCAGCGTAGGGGGACAGGGGGCAGGCGAGCAGTACTTC.

This clonotype has a single count. A junction boundary mismatches the germline segment, possibly from a read error. The chain carries TRBV7-7 and TRBJ1-5; tentative D call: TRBD1 (5 bases). Germline-derived CDR1 and CDR2 are SSHAT and FNYEAQ (reference sequence). This CDR3 is built from 17 residues. The CDR3: CASSLGRASGDQETQHF. Written as DNA, the CDR3 is TGTGCTAGCAGCTTAGGAAGGGCTAGCGGGGACCAAGAGACCCAGCATTTT.

Concerning this clonotype itself: A much larger clone is a single base away; this may be a read error. The V call is TRBV6-6, the J call TRBJ2-2; 8 bases match TRBD2. The V segment lost 6 bases and the J segment 6 bases; nucleotides outside the gene matches: 15. From germline, CDR1 is MNHNY and CDR2 SVGAGI (reference sequence). This CDR3 spans 17 amino acids. The CDR3 sequence is CASSLRTSRSEAGELFF. The CDR3, as DNA: TGTGCCAGCAGCCTTCGGACTAGCAGGAGTGAAGCCGGGGAGCTGTTTTTT.